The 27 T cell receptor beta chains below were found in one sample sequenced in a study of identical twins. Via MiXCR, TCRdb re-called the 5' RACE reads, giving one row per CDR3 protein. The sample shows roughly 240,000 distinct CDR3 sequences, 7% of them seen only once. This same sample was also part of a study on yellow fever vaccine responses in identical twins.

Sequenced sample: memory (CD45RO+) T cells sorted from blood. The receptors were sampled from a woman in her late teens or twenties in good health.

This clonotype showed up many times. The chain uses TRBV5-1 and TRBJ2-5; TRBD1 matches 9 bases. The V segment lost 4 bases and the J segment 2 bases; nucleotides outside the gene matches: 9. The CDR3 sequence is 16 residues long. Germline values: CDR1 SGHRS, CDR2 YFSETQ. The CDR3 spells CASSRATGGGQETQYF. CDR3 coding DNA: TGCGCCAGCAGCAGGGCAACAGGGGGCGGACAAGAGACCCAGTACTTC.

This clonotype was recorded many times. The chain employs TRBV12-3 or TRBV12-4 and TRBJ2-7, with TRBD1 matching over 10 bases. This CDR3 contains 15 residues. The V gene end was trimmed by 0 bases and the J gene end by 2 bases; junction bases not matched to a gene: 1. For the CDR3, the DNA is TGTGCCAGCAGTTTAGCCGGGACAGGGGCCTACGAGCAGTACTTC. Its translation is CASSLAGTGAYEQYF.

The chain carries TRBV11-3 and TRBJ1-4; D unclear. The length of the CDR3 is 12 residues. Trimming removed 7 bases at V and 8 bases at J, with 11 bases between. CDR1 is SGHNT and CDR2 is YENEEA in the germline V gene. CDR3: CASILLGEKLFF. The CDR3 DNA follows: TGTGCCAGCATCCTACTAGGGGAAAAACTGTTTTTT.

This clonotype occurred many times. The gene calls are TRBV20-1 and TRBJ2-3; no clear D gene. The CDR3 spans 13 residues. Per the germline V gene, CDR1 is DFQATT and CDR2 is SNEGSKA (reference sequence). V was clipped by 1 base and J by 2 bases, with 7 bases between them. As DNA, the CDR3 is TGCAGTGCTAGAGCTAGAAACACAGATACGCAGTATTTT. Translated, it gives CSARARNTDTQYF.

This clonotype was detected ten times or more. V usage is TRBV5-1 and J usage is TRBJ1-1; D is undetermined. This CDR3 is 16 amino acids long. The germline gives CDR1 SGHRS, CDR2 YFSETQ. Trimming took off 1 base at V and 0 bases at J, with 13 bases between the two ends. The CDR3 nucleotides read TGCGCCAGCAGCTTGTCCAGGAATGGGATGAACACTGAAGCTTTCTTT. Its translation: CASSLSRNGMNTEAFF.

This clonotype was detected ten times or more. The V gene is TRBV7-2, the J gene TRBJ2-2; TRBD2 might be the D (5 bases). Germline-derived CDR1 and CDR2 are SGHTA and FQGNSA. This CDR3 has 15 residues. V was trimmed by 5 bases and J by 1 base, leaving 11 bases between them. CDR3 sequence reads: CASSPLGGNTGELFF. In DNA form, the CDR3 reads TGTGCCAGCAGCCCCCTCGGAGGGAACACCGGGGAGCTGTTTTTT.

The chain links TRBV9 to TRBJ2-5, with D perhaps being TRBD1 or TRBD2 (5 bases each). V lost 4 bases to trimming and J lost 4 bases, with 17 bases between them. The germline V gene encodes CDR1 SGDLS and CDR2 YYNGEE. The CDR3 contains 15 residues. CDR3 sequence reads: CASSPEWGNRETQYF. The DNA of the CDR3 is TGTGCCAGCAGCCCCGAATGGGGGAACAGAGAGACCCAGTACTTC.

For the CDR3, the DNA is TGTGCCATCAGTGAAGGGGATATGGAGCTGTTTTTT. As protein: CAISEGDMELFF. The V and J genes are TRBV10-3 and TRBJ2-2; D is possibly TRBD1 (5 bases). The CDR3 has 12 residues. CDR1 is ENHRY and CDR2 is SYGVKD in the germline V gene. V was shortened by 3 bases and J by 10 bases, with 9 bases between the two germline ends.

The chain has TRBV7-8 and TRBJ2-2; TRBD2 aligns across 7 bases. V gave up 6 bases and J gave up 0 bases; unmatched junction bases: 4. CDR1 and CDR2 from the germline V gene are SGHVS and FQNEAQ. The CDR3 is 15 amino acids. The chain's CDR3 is CASRGGTTNTGELFF. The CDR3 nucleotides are TGTGCCAGCAGGGGGGGGACGACGAACACCGGGGAGCTGTTTTTT.

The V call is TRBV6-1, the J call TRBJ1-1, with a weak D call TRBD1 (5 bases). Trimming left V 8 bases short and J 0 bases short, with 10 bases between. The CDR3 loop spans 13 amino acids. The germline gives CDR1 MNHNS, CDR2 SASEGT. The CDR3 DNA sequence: TGTGCCAGCGAGAGACAGATGAACACTGAAGCTTTCTTT. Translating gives CASERQMNTEAFF.

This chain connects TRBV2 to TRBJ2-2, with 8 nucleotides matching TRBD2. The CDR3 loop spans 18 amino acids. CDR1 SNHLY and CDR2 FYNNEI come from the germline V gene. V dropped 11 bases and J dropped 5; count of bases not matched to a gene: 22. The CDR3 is CAFSLALQSSGSTGELFF. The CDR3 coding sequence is TGTGCCTTCAGTTTAGCGCTGCAGTCGAGCGGGAGTACCGGGGAGCTGTTTTTT.

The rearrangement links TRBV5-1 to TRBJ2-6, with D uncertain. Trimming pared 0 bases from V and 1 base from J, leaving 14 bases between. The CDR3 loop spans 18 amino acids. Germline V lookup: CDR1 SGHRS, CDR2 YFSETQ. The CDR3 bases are TGCGCCAGCAGCTTGGATTCCAGGCTCGGGTCTGGGGCCAACGTCCTGACTTTC. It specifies CASSLDSRLGSGANVLTF.

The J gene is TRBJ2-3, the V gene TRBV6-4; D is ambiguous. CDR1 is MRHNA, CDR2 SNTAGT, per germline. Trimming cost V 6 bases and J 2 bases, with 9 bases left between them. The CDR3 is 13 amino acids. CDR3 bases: TGTGCCAGCAGCGCTATAGACACAGATACGCAGTATTTT. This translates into CASSAIDTDTQYF.

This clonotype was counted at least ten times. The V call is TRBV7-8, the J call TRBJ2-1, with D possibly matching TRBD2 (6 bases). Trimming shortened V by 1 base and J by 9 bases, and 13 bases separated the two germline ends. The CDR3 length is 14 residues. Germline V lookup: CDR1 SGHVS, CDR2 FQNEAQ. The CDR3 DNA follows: TGTGCCAGCAGCTTAGGCCAACACGGGAGTGAGCAGTTCTTC. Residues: CASSLGQHGSEQFF.

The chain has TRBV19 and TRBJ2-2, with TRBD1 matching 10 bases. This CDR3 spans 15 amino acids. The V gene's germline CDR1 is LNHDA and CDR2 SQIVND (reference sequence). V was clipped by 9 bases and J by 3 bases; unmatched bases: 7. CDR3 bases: TGTGCCAGCAAGGGGGGACAGGGGTACACCGGGGAGCTGTTTTTT. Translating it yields CASKGGQGYTGELFF. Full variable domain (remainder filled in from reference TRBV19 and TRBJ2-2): DGGITQSPKYLFRKEGQNVTLSCEQNLNHDAMYWYRQDPGQGLRLIYYSQIVNDFQKGDIAEGYSVSREKKESFPLTVTSAQKNPTAFYLCASKGGQGYTGELFFGEGSRLTVL.

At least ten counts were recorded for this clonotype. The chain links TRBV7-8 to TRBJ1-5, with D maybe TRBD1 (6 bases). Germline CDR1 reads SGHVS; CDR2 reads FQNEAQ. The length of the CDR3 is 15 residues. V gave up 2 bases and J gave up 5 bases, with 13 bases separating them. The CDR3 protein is CASSLTDSYDQPQHF. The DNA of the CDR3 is TGTGCCAGCAGCTTAACGGACAGCTACGATCAGCCCCAGCATTTT.

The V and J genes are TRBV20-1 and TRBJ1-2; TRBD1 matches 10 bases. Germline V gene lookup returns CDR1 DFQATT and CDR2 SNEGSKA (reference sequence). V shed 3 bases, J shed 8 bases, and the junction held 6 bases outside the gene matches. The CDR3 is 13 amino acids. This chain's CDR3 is CSARDRGEWGYTF. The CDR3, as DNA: TGCAGTGCTAGGGACAGGGGGGAATGGGGCTACACCTTC.

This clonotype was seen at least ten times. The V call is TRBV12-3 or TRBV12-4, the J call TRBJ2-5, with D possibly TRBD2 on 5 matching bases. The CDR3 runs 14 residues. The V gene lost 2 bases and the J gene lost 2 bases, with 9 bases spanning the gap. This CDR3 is CASSLNSGQETQYF. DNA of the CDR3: TGTGCCAGCAGTTTAAACAGCGGACAAGAGACCCAGTACTTC.

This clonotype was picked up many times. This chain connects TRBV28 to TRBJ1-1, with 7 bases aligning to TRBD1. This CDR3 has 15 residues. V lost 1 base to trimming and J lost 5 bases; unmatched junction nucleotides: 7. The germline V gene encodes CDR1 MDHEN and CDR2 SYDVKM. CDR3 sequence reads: CASSLSIQGFTEAFF. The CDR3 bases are TGTGCCAGCAGTTTATCAATACAGGGGTTTACTGAAGCTTTCTTT. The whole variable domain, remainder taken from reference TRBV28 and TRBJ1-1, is DVKVTQSSRYLVKRTGEKVFLECVQDMDHENMFWYRQDPGLGLRLIYFSYDVKMKEKGDIPEGYSVSREKKERFSLILESASTNQTSMYLCASSLSIQGFTEAFFGQGTRLTVV.

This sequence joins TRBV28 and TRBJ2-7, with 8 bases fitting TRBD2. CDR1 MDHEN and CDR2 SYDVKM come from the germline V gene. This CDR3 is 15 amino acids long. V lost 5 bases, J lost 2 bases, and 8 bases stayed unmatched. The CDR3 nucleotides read TGTGCCAGCAGTCCAACCGGGACTAGAGCCTACGAGCAGTACGTC. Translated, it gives CASSPTGTRAYEQYV.

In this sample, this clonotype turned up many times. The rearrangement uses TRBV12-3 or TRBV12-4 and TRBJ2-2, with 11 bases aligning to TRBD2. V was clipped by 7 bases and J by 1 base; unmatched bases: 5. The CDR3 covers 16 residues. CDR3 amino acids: CASTLTSGVNTGELFF. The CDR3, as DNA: TGTGCCAGCACCCTGACTAGCGGGGTGAACACCGGGGAGCTGTTTTTT.

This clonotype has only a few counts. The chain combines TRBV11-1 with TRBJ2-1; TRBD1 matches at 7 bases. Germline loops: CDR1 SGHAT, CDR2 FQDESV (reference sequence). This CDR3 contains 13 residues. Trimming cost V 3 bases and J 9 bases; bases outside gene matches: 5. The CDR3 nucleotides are TGTGCCAGCAGCTTTTTCCGGGACAGTGAGCAGTTCTTC. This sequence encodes CASSFFRDSEQFF.

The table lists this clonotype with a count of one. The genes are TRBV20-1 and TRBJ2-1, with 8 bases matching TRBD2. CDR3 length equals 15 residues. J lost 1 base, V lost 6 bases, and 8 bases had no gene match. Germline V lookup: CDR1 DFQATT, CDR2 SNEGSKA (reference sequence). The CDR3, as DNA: TGCAGTGCCCCGGCGGCTAGCGGGTCCTACAATGAGCAGTTCTTC. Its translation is CSAPAASGSYNEQFF.

CDR3 in amino acids: CASSETLLPGQRNIQYF. The DNA of the CDR3 is TGCGCCAGCAGTGAAACCCTCCTGCCGGGCCAAAGGAACATTCAGTACTTC. The chain uses TRBV10-2 and TRBJ2-4; D remains unclear. The CDR3 contains 17 residues. Trimming removed 3 bases at V and 7 bases at J, with 22 bases between. Per the germline V gene, CDR1 is WSHSY and CDR2 is SAAADI.

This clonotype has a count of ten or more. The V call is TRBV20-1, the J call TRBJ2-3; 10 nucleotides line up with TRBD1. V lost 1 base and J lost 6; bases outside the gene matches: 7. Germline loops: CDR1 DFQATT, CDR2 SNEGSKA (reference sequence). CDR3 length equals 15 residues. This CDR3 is CSARAGTGAWDTQYF. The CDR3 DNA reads TGCAGTGCTAGAGCCGGGACAGGGGCTTGGGATACGCAGTATTTT.

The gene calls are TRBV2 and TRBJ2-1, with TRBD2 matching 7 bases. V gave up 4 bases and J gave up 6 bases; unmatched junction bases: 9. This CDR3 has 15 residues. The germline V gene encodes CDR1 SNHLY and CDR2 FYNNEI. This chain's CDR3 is CASSGRDYGPNEQFF. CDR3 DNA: TGTGCCAGCAGTGGCCGGGACTACGGCCCCAATGAGCAGTTCTTC. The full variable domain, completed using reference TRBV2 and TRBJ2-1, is EPEVTQTPSHQVTQMGQEVILRCVPISNHLYFYWYRQILGQKVEFLVSFYNNEISEKSEIFDDQFSVERPDGSNFTLKIRSTKLEDSAMYFCASSGRDYGPNEQFFGPGTRLTVL.

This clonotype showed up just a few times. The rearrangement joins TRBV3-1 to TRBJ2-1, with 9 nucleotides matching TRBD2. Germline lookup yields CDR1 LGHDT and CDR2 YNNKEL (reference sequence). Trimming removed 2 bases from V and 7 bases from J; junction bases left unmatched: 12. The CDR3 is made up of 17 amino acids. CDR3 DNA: TGTGCCAGCAGCCAATTCGGGGGACTAGCTGGGTATAATGAGCAGTTCTTC. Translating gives CASSQFGGLAGYNEQFF.